The 25 T cell receptor beta chains in this list originate from one sample, sequenced in a study of blood T cells in healthy people across ages. Primers used in a second PCR of about 7 to 12 cycles were a sample-barcoded 5' primer and a J-beta primer mix. TCRdb independently ran MiXCR on the 5' RACE reads; one entry per CDR3 protein. The data hold about 930,000 distinct CDR3 sequences, with almost 30% observed a single time. These same records also appear under a second study, on T cells of mothers and their children.

The sequenced sample consisted of blood. The receptor source for this set is a woman aged 40 to 55 in good health.

The V and J genes are TRBV28 and TRBJ1-4, with TRBD1 matching over 7 bases. This CDR3 has 16 amino acids. The ends lost 3 bases at V and 5 bases at J; junction bases unmatched: 9. Germline V gives CDR1 MDHEN, CDR2 SYDVKM. CDR3 loop: CASSLFGTATNEKLFF. DNA for the CDR3: TGTGCCAGCAGTTTGTTTGGGACAGCTACGAATGAAAAACTGTTTTTT.

The rearrangement uses TRBV28 and TRBJ2-7; D is ambiguous. The J call may be incorrect, as the DNA end agrees better with TRBJ2-5. CDR1 is MDHEN, CDR2 SYDVKM, per germline. The CDR3 is 14 amino acids. This chain's CDR3 is CASSFDPRTETQYF. The CDR3 DNA is TGTGCCAGCAGTTTCGACCCCCGTACGGAGACCCAGTACTTC.

The V and J genes are TRBV6-1 and TRBJ1-4; 8 bases agree with TRBD1. V shed 6 bases and J 3 bases; nucleotides not matched to a gene: 12. In germline, CDR1 is MNHNS, CDR2 SASEGT. CDR3 size: 17 residues. The CDR3 reads CASRPLQGGSPNEKLFF. As DNA, the CDR3 is TGTGCCAGCAGGCCTCTACAGGGGGGGTCGCCTAATGAAAAACTGTTTTTT.

The chain is built from TRBV9 and TRBJ2-3, with D unresolved. CDR3 length: 16 amino acids. The germline CDR1 and CDR2 sequences are SGDLS and YYNGEE. The V and J ends lost 0 bases and 2 bases respectively, with 13 bases between them. Written as DNA, the CDR3 is TGTGCCAGCAGCGTAGAGCTTGGGCGAGACACAGATACGCAGTATTTT. It specifies CASSVELGRDTDTQYF.

This clonotype was observed at least ten times. The rearrangement uses TRBV27 and TRBJ2-5; TRBD2 matches at 8 bases. After removal of 5 bases from V and 6 bases from J, the junction contained 5 bases not matched to a gene. The V gene's germline CDR1 is MNHEY and CDR2 SMNVEV (reference sequence). The CDR3 is made up of 13 amino acids. The CDR3 nucleotides read TGTGCCAGCAGTACCGGGGGGGCCAAGACCCAGTACTTC. Protein product: CASSTGGAKTQYF.

The rearrangement joins TRBV7-2 to TRBJ2-3; 11 positions agree with TRBD1. Germline CDR1 is SGHTA and CDR2 is FQGNSA. This CDR3 region has 16 residues. J was trimmed by 4 bases and V by 7 bases; bases with no gene match: 10. The CDR3 nucleotides are TGTGCCAGCACCGATATTGGGACAGGGGGGGCAGATACGCAGTATTTT. This codes for CASTDIGTGGADTQYF.

This clonotype was counted a single time. The V gene is TRBV5-5, the J gene TRBJ1-4; D possibly corresponds to TRBD1 (5 bases). V lost 3 bases and J lost 3, with 15 bases in between. CDR1 is SGHKS, CDR2 YYEKEE, per germline (reference sequence). CDR3 length equals 16 residues. CDR3 protein: CASSSPLVGPNEKLFF. The CDR3 nucleotides are TGTGCCAGCAGCTCGCCTCTCGTGGGACCTAATGAAAAACTGTTTTTT.

This clonotype has just a few counts. The chain has TRBV7-9 and TRBJ1-1; D may be TRBD1 (5 bases). CDR1 is SEHNR, CDR2 FQNEAQ, per germline (reference sequence). V lost 3 bases to trimming and J lost 5 bases, with 13 bases between them. The CDR3 sequence is 14 residues long. CDR3 protein: CASSFEGSGTEAFF. The CDR3 region has the DNA TGTGCCAGCAGCTTTGAGGGGTCGGGGACTGAAGCTTTCTTT.

The table lists this clonotype with many counts. The chain uses TRBV7-2 and TRBJ1-2, with D possibly being TRBD1 (5 bases). The germline CDR1 and CDR2 sequences are SGHTA and FQGNSA. The CDR3 is 16 amino acids. The V gene lost 7 bases and the J gene lost 2 bases, with 20 bases spanning the gap. CDR3: CASTLGGRGRNYGYTF. CDR3 in DNA: TGTGCCAGCACCCTCGGGGGTAGGGGCCGGAACTATGGCTACACCTTC.

There are many counts of this clonotype. The CDR3 loop is CSVGGTQGTLSYEQYF. The CDR3 region has the DNA TGCAGCGTCGGAGGAACTCAGGGAACCCTCTCCTACGAGCAGTACTTC. The V and J genes are TRBV29-1 and TRBJ2-7, with D perhaps TRBD1 or TRBD2 (5 bases each). CDR1 is SQVTM and CDR2 is ANQGSEA in the germline V gene. The CDR3 sequence is 16 residues long. The V end was cut by 6 bases, the J end by 0 bases, with 21 bases between.

The rearrangement uses TRBV20-1 and TRBJ2-7; D possibly matches TRBD1 or TRBD2 (5 bases each). Germline CDR1 and CDR2: DFQATT and SNEGSKA (reference sequence). Trimming cost V 0 bases and J 7 bases, with 16 bases left between them. The CDR3 loop spans 14 amino acids. This chain's CDR3 is CSARDRGGLEEQYF. DNA for the CDR3: TGCAGTGCTAGAGATCGGGGCGGCCTAGAGGAGCAGTACTTC.

J is TRBJ2-2 and V is TRBV28, with 16 bases aligning to TRBD2. This CDR3 is built from 18 residues. V shed 6 bases, J shed 4 bases, and the junction held 8 bases outside the gene matches. Germline-derived CDR1 and CDR2 are MDHEN and SYDVKM. CDR3 protein: CASSTGTSGGAVTGELFF. The CDR3 DNA follows: TGTGCCAGCAGCACCGGGACTAGCGGGGGGGCGGTCACCGGGGAGCTGTTTTTT.

A few counts support this clonotype. The chain recombines TRBV27 with TRBJ1-2; the D gene is possibly TRBD1 (6 bases). Trimming pared 5 bases from V and 7 bases from J, leaving 17 bases between. CDR3 size: 14 residues. Germline V CDR1 and CDR2: MNHEY, SMNVEV (reference sequence). CDR3 bases: TGTGCCAGCAGTCTTTTTGGACAGTCGGGTGGCTACACCTTC. Protein: CASSLFGQSGGYTF.

This clonotype was found a few times. V and J are TRBV27 and TRBJ1-4, with a tentative D call TRBD1 (6 bases). CDR3 length: 14 residues. Germline-derived CDR1 and CDR2 are MNHEY and SMNVEV (reference sequence). Trimming took off 1 base at V and 14 bases at J, with 17 bases between the two ends. The CDR3 DNA reads as TGTGCCAGCAGTTTATTAACCAGGGGCCCGCGCCTGTTTTTT. Translating it yields CASSLLTRGPRLFF.

The rearrangement uses TRBV14 and TRBJ2-5, with D possibly matching TRBD2 (6 bases). CDR1 SGHDN and CDR2 FVKESK come from the germline V gene. CDR3 size: 15 residues. V was trimmed by 5 bases and J by 6 bases, leaving 19 bases between them. DNA of the CDR3: TGTGCCAGCAGCGATTGGACTAACGGGGGAAAGACCCAGTACTTC. Translating it yields CASSDWTNGGKTQYF.

Concerning this clonotype: A read error may explain this, as a much larger clone is one base away. The genes are TRBV28 and TRBJ2-7; D might be TRBD1 (6 bases). Germline V gene sequence: CDR1 MDHEN, CDR2 SYDVKM. There are 13 residues in the CDR3. CDR3 DNA: TGTACCGTGGGATCGGGACACTCCTACGAGCAGTACTTC. Its translation: CTVGSGHSYEQYF. The variable domain in full, completed from reference TRBV28 and TRBJ2-7, reads DVKVTQSSRYLVKRTGEKVFLECVQDMDHENMFWYRQDPGLGLRLIYFSYDVKMKEKGDIPEGYSVSREKKERFSLILESASTNQTSMYLCTVGSGHSYEQYFGPGTRLTVT.

Concerning this clonotype: Being one base from a much bigger clone, this may be a read error. The V call is TRBV7-9, the J call TRBJ1-4; TRBD1 agrees at 7 bases. This CDR3 has 16 residues. Germline V gene data show CDR1 as SEHNR and CDR2 as FQNEAQ (reference sequence). CDR3 coding DNA: TGTGCCAGCAGCCCCCAGACAGGGTTCAAGAATGAAAAACGGTTTTTT. Encoded protein: CASSPQTGFKNEKRFF.

V is TRBV20-1 and J is TRBJ2-3; the D call may be TRBD1 or TRBD2 (5 bases each). The CDR3 is 14 residues long. V lost 4 bases and J lost 0, with 11 bases in between. Germline V CDR1 and CDR2: DFQATT, SNEGSKA (reference sequence). The CDR3 nucleotides are TGCAGTGCTACCGGGGCCCTTAGCACAGATACGCAGTATTTT. Amino acid sequence: CSATGALSTDTQYF.

This clonotype was picked up many times. This chain joins TRBV18 and TRBJ2-7; 9 positions match TRBD1. Losses at the gene ends were 2 bases for V and 2 bases for J; bases not matched to a gene: 7. CDR1 KGHSH and CDR2 LQKENI come from the germline V gene. This CDR3 contains 16 residues. The CDR3: CASSPSPGTGPYEQYF. The CDR3 DNA follows: TGTGCCAGCTCACCATCACCAGGGACAGGGCCCTACGAGCAGTACTTC.

This clonotype has a handful of counts. CDR3 residues: CAIRIQGANTEAFF. In DNA form, the CDR3 reads TGTGCCATCAGAATACAGGGGGCGAACACTGAAGCTTTCTTT. The V call is TRBV10-3, the J call TRBJ1-1, with TRBD1 matching 9 bases. V gave up 6 bases and J gave up 1 base; unmatched junction bases: 3. Germline V gene data show CDR1 as ENHRY and CDR2 as SYGVKD. The CDR3 totals 14 residues.

This clonotype occurred many times. The chain is built from TRBV29-1 and TRBJ1-2, with D tentatively TRBD1 (5 bases). Germline lookup yields CDR1 SQVTM and CDR2 ANQGSEA. V lost 5 bases and J lost 2, with 9 bases in between. CDR3 length: 12 amino acids. The CDR3 here is CSVLQGNYGYTF. CDR3 in DNA: TGCAGCGTTCTCCAGGGAAACTATGGCTACACCTTC.

This clonotype has only one observation. This chain links TRBV5-1 with TRBJ2-1, with 7 bases aligning to TRBD2. J lost 13 bases, V lost 3 bases, and 16 bases had no gene match. The CDR3 extends over 15 amino acids. Germline loops: CDR1 SGHRS, CDR2 YFSETQ. This CDR3 reads CASSWEGLPEGTQFF. DNA for the CDR3: TGCGCCAGCAGCTGGGAGGGACTGCCGGAGGGGACCCAGTTCTTC.

This clonotype was seen repeatedly, ten times or more. This chain connects TRBV5-1 to TRBJ1-2; tentative D call: TRBD1 (5 bases). V was clipped by 4 bases and J by 4 bases, with 14 bases between them. The CDR3 spans 14 residues. Germline V gene lookup returns CDR1 SGHRS and CDR2 YFSETQ. CDR3 amino acids: CASSRTGTFYGYTF. CDR3 DNA: TGCGCCAGCAGCCGCACCGGGACCTTCTATGGCTACACCTTC.

This clonotype was seen a few times. J is TRBJ1-6 and V is TRBV21-1; no check of the table's D call, TRBD1, against the DNA was made. TRBV21-1 has pseudogene status. The CDR3 is 15 amino acids. This CDR3 reads CASSGAGTELAPLHF. DNA for the CDR3: TGTGCCAGCAGCGGGGCCGGGACAGAGTTGGCACCCCTCCACTTT.

The chain combines TRBV7-9 with TRBJ1-1, with 7 bases matching TRBD1. The V gene's germline CDR1 is SEHNR and CDR2 FQNEAQ (reference sequence). Trimming took 0 bases from V and 1 from J; bases not matched to a gene: 2. CDR3 length: 15 amino acids. For the CDR3, the DNA is TGTGCCAGCAGCTTAGCGACAGGGTCGAACACTGAAGCTTTCTTT. It encodes CASSLATGSNTEAFF.